Each of the 19 T cell receptor beta chains below was sequenced from the same sample in a study of blood T cell repertoires in COVID-19. The protocol was immunoSEQ multiplex PCR, while the TCRdb copy is restricted to in-frame clones and leaves out a portion. The sample holds around 220,000 clones, under 95% seen once. Sequencing was done on a sample of PBMCs or T cells enriched from blood (not recorded which). Receptors were obtained from a woman aged 18-35 years who had recovered from COVID-19.

V and J are TRBV5-1 and TRBJ1-1; 7 nucleotides line up with TRBD1. This CDR3 has 14 amino acids. The V gene's germline CDR1 is SGHRS and CDR2 YFSETQ. The trim removed 2 bases at V and 1 base at J, leaving 2 bases unmatched. The CDR3 reads CASSLGTANTEAFF. DNA of the CDR3: TGCGCCAGCAGCTTAGGGACAGCGAACACTGAAGCTTTCTTT. The full variable domain, rest sourced from reference TRBV5-1 and TRBJ1-1, is KAGVTQTPRYLIKTRGQQVTLSCSPISGHRSVSWYQQTPGQGLQFLFEYFSETQRNKGNFPGRFSGRQFSNSRSEMNVSTLELGDSALYLCASSLGTANTEAFFGQGTRLTVV.

Comment on this clone: Other DNA sequences from this sample encode an identical CDR3 as well. This chain connects TRBV5-1 to TRBJ2-2; D perhaps matches TRBD1 (6 bases). Trimming removed 1 base at V and 2 bases at J, with 9 bases between. Germline-derived CDR1 and CDR2 are SGHRS and YFSETQ. The CDR3 sequence is 15 residues long. The chain's CDR3 is CASSLTGSNTGELFF. Written as DNA, the CDR3 is TGCGCCAGCAGCTTGACAGGGTCCAACACCGGGGAGCTGTTTTTT.

The J gene is TRBJ2-7, the V gene TRBV19; TRBD2 aligns across 13 bases. Trimming removed 4 bases from V and 2 bases from J; junction bases left unmatched: 8. This CDR3 region has 17 residues. The germline V gene encodes CDR1 LNHDA and CDR2 SQIVND (reference sequence). This CDR3 reads CASSTTPGLAGAYEQYF. DNA of the CDR3: TGTGCCAGTAGTACGACTCCCGGACTAGCGGGGGCCTACGAGCAGTACTTC.

Regarding this clone: Other DNA sequences in the same sample also yield this CDR3. The CDR3 here is CASSVAGNTEAFF. The DNA for the CDR3 is TGTGCCAGCAGCGTGGCGGGGAACACTGAAGCTTTCTTT. The chain is built from TRBV9 and TRBJ1-1; D not certain. Looked up from germline, CDR1 is SGDLS and CDR2 is YYNGEE. The CDR3 sequence is 13 residues long. Trimming stripped 2 bases from V and 1 base from J, with 6 bases between.

This clone was detected once. CDR3 in amino acids: CASGQVYSNQPQHF. In nucleotides, the CDR3 is TGTGCCAGCGGACAGGTGTATAGCAATCAGCCCCAGCATTTT. The chain joins TRBV19 to TRBJ1-5; 7 bases map to TRBD1. J was trimmed by 0 bases and V by 9 bases; bases with no gene match: 5. There are 14 residues in the CDR3. CDR1 and CDR2 (germline): LNHDA, SQIVND (reference sequence).

This clone was recorded once. V usage is TRBV19 and J usage is TRBJ2-7; 7 bases match TRBD1. The CDR3 loop spans 15 amino acids. Germline assignment: CDR1 LNHDA and CDR2 SQIVND (reference sequence). V lost 7 bases to trimming and J lost 2 bases; unmatched junction nucleotides: 11. The CDR3 loop is CASTETGNRPYEQYF. CDR3 bases: TGTGCCAGTACCGAGACAGGGAACAGACCCTACGAGCAGTACTTC. Looking up the rest from reference TRBV19 and TRBJ2-7 gives the full variable domain: DGGITQSPKYLFRKEGQNVTLSCEQNLNHDAMYWYRQDPGQGLRLIYYSQIVNDFQKGDIAEGYSVSREKKESFPLTVTSAQKNPTAFYLCASTETGNRPYEQYFGPGTRLTVT.

The chain couples TRBV12-2 to TRBJ1-5. TRBV12-2 is a listed pseudogene. CDR3 length equals 19 residues. The DNA of the CDR3 is TGTGCAAGTCGCTTAGCGCCGGGACCGGGAGGTTTTGGCAATCAGCCCCAGCATTTT. It codes for CASRLAPGPGGFGNQPQHF.

This clone was counted once. V gene TRBV4-3 combines with J gene TRBJ2-7; D is ambiguous. The CDR3 runs 14 residues. Germline-derived CDR1 and CDR2 are LGHNA and YSLEER. Trimming removed 1 base from V and 1 base from J, with 8 bases in between. The CDR3 DNA sequence: TGCGCCAGCAGCCAAGCCGTCAGTTCCTACGAGCAGTACTTC. This encodes CASSQAVSSYEQYF.

The chain is built from TRBV28 and TRBJ2-1; no firm D call. Germline V gives CDR1 MDHEN, CDR2 SYDVKM. The CDR3 length is 15 residues. V lost 6 bases and J lost 0, with 12 bases in between. DNA for the CDR3: TGTGCCAGCAGCGCCCCACCTAACTCCTACAATGAGCAGTTCTTC. It encodes CASSAPPNSYNEQFF.

This chain uses TRBV15 with TRBJ1-6; the match to TRBD1 covers 9 bases. Germline lookup yields CDR1 LNHNV and CDR2 YYDKDF (reference sequence). Trimming cost V 4 bases and J 9 bases; bases outside gene matches: 7. This CDR3 is built from 15 residues. This CDR3 is CATSTRTGVGSPLHF. DNA for the CDR3: TGTGCCACCAGCACTAGGACAGGGGTGGGTTCACCCCTCCACTTT.

The chain is built from TRBV24-1 and TRBJ2-1; no clear D gene. V gave up 1 base and J gave up 10 bases, with 4 bases separating them. Germline V CDR1 and CDR2: KGHDR, SFDVKD. The CDR3 spans 11 residues. The CDR3 region is CATSDFREQFF. Here the CDR3 DNA reads TGTGCCACCAGTGATTTCCGGGAGCAGTTCTTC.

The V gene is TRBV11-3, the J gene TRBJ1-1; 7 bases align to TRBD1. Germline-derived CDR1 and CDR2 are SGHNT and YENEEA. V was clipped by 4 bases and J by 6 bases; unmatched bases: 2. The CDR3 runs to 12 residues. In nucleotides, the CDR3 is TGTGCCAGCAGCTACAGGGGTCCTGAAGCTTTCTTT. Translation: CASSYRGPEAFF.

This chain links TRBV28 with TRBJ1-6; possible D gene TRBD1, 5 bases. The germline V and J ends were trimmed by 6 bases and 14 bases, with 20 bases remaining between them. CDR1 is MDHEN and CDR2 is SYDVKM in the germline V gene. The CDR3 runs to 14 residues. CDR3 nucleotide sequence: TGTGCCAGCAGGGCGGGACTGAGGGTTCCGGCCCTCCACTTT. It codes for CASRAGLRVPALHF.

CDR3 bases: TGTGCCAGCAGGCGCGGGGGAGCCCACACAGATACGCAGTATTTT. It codes for CASRRGGAHTDTQYF. The chain carries TRBV11-3 and TRBJ2-3; 7 nucleotides align to TRBD2. Trimming removed 6 bases from V and 2 bases from J; junction bases left unmatched: 8. Germline V gene sequence: CDR1 SGHNT, CDR2 YENEEA. There are 15 residues in the CDR3. Together with reference TRBV11-3 and TRBJ2-3, the CDR3 gives the full variable domain: EAGVVQSPRYKIIEKKQPVAFWCNPISGHNTLYWYLQNLGQGPELLIRYENEEAVDDSQLPKDRFSAERLKGVDSTLKIQPAELGDSAVYLCASRRGGAHTDTQYFGPGTRLTVL.

The chain combines TRBV5-1 with TRBJ1-3; D perhaps matches TRBD1 (6 bases). The CDR3 consists of 15 residues. The V gene's germline CDR1 is SGHRS and CDR2 YFSETQ. V was shortened by 5 bases and J by 4 bases, with 16 bases between the two germline ends. CDR3 region: CASRHRDNAGNTIYF. The CDR3 coding sequence is TGCGCCAGCAGGCACAGGGACAACGCGGGAAACACCATATATTTT. Full variable domain (missing parts from reference TRBV5-1 and TRBJ1-3): KAGVTQTPRYLIKTRGQQVTLSCSPISGHRSVSWYQQTPGQGLQFLFEYFSETQRNKGNFPGRFSGRQFSNSRSEMNVSTLELGDSALYLCASRHRDNAGNTIYFGEGSWLTVV.

The CDR3 nucleotides are TGCGCCAGCAGCTCTTGGACTCAAGCAGACGAGACCCAGTACTTC. It is translated as CASSSWTQADETQYF. The V gene is TRBV4-1, the J gene TRBJ2-5; tentatively, D is TRBD2 (5 bases). Germline V gene sequence: CDR1 MGHRA, CDR2 YSYEKL. The CDR3 sequence is 15 residues long. Trimming stripped 5 bases from V and 5 bases from J, with 18 bases between.

This clone was seen just once. The chain links TRBV4-3 to TRBJ2-7; D might be TRBD2 (6 bases). CDR1 and CDR2 from the germline V gene are LGHNA and YSLEER. This CDR3 comprises 14 residues. V was pared by 5 bases and J by 3 bases, with 14 bases between. CDR3: CASSYPGLCYEQYF. In DNA, the CDR3 is TGCGCCAGCAGCTACCCGGGACTTTGCTACGAGCAGTACTTC.

The chain links TRBV28 to TRBJ1-4; TRBD1 aligns across 9 bases. The CDR3 has 15 amino acids. CDR1 MDHEN and CDR2 SYDVKM come from the germline V gene. With 5 bases clipped from V and 6 bases from J, the junction kept 7 bases outside the gene matches. CDR3 in amino acids: CASSTEQGADEKLFF. The CDR3 DNA sequence: TGTGCCAGCAGTACCGAACAGGGGGCGGATGAAAAACTGTTTTTT.

The rearrangement joins TRBV9 to TRBJ2-3, with a weak D call TRBD2 (6 bases). This CDR3 is 16 amino acids long. CDR1 is SGDLS, CDR2 YYNGEE, per germline. V shed 0 bases and J shed 1 base, with 12 bases lying between them. DNA for the CDR3: TGTGCCAGCAGCGTAGGGCCGACGGGAGGCACAGATACGCAGTATTTT. Amino acids: CASSVGPTGGTDTQYF.